A single sample gave rise to the 7 T cell receptor beta chains below, sequenced in a study of shared clonotypes between healthy human individuals (dated by TCRdb to 2018 to 2020). The library was obtained by the immunoSEQ multiplex PCR assay. TCRdb stores this immuneACCESS table with in-frame sequences only. Part of the clones is absent; in the studies checked, under half of the shortfall reflects unresolved V genes, and no reason is known for the rest. This sample lists 950,000 to 1,100,000 clones; 75% were detected once. In total, the top ten clones hold about 1.5% of the sample. Material for sequencing was memory CD4+ T cells sorted from blood. Sample cell subset or site, as interpreted from the label and publication: CD45RA-negative fraction. These receptor sequences come from a man aged 18 to 30 in good health.

The genes are TRBV10-3 and TRBJ2-3; TRBD2 agrees at 9 bases. The germline V gene has CDR1 ENHRY and CDR2 SYGVKD. With V trimmed by 6 bases and J by 6 bases, 7 bases remained unmatched. The CDR3 extends over 14 amino acids. CDR3 DNA: TGTGCCATCAGCGTAGCGGGGGTTCGGGATACGCAGTATTTT. Its protein is CAISVAGVRDTQYF.

This clone was recorded many times. The rearrangement joins TRBV2 to TRBJ2-1; the D call may be TRBD1 or TRBD2 (5 bases each). CDR3 length equals 15 residues. V was pared by 8 bases and J by 8 bases, with 22 bases between. Germline loops: CDR1 SNHLY, CDR2 FYNNEI. The CDR3 DNA reads as TGTGCCAGCCATAGAGGGACCTTGTCGACGGATGAGCAGTTCTTC. It specifies CASHRGTLSTDEQFF.

This clone came up once. The chain recombines TRBV5-4 with TRBJ2-5; D possibly matches TRBD1 or TRBD2 (5 bases each). With 3 bases removed from V and 2 bases from J, the gap between germline ends came to 8 bases. CDR1 and CDR2 from the germline V gene are SGHNT and YYREEE (reference sequence). The CDR3 has 13 residues. The CDR3 here is CASSSWGQETQYF. In nucleotides, the CDR3 is TGTGCCAGCAGCTCTTGGGGGCAAGAGACCCAGTACTTC.

This chain joins TRBV10-3 and TRBJ1-2; D not resolved. Per germline, CDR1 ENHRY and CDR2 SYGVKD. The length of the CDR3 is 17 residues. Trimming removed 7 bases at V and 1 base at J, with 22 bases between. The CDR3: CAIKGGGRALVNYGYTF. The CDR3 DNA is TGTGCCATCAAGGGTGGCGGGCGCGCCCTAGTTAACTATGGCTACACCTTC.

The chain links TRBV6-5 to TRBJ2-2, with D perhaps matching TRBD2 (6 bases). V lost 5 bases to trimming and J lost 2 bases, with 12 bases between them. CDR1 is MNHEY, CDR2 SVGAGI, per germline. The CDR3 has 15 residues. The CDR3 protein is CASSPGTYNTGELFF. The CDR3 bases are TGTGCCAGCAGTCCCGGGACTTATAACACCGGGGAGCTGTTTTTT.

V usage is TRBV18 and J usage is TRBJ1-6, with TRBD1 matching 8 bases. The CDR3 totals 14 residues. V lost 3 bases to trimming and J lost 8 bases; unmatched junction nucleotides: 3. Germline CDR1 and CDR2: KGHSH and LQKENI. This chain's CDR3 is CASSPGQEYSPLHF. The CDR3 nucleotides read TGTGCCAGCTCACCGGGACAGGAGTATTCACCCCTCCACTTT.

The J gene is TRBJ1-4, the V gene TRBV7-9, with 9 bases fitting TRBD1. Germline trimming cut 1 base from V and 7 bases from J; bases unmatched to any gene: 4. This CDR3 comprises 15 residues. From germline, CDR1 is SEHNR and CDR2 FQNEAQ (reference sequence). The CDR3, as DNA: TGTGCCAGCAGCTTAGATCGGACAGGGGTTGAAAAACTGTTTTTT. Its protein product is CASSLDRTGVEKLFF.